This T cell receptor beta chain derives from a study of shared T cell receptors in the human thymus. For this clone: At one boundary the junction diverges from the germline segment, which might be a read error.

The CDR3 is 13 residues long. Germline values: CDR1 MNHNS, CDR2 SASEGT. Assay: immunoSEQ multiplex PCR; the TCRdb copy retains only in-frame clones and omits some. Here the sample spans approximately 730,000 clones, approximately 85% being singletons. The same specimen was also included in a second study, on human thymus T cells. Per that paper: Donors were healthy Finnish infants having corrective surgery for congenital heart defects. The thymus tissue came from resections taken during corrective heart surgery. Reports from related research described highly overlapping thymic repertoires among unrelated individuals.

The chain couples TRBV6-1 to TRBJ1-2; D call uncertain. The sequence was collected from a girl under three years old with a congenital heart defect. The sequenced sample was thymocytes. The CDR3 nucleotides read TGTGCCAGCGTAGTTGCTCCCCCTTTCCGTACCCCCTTC. It is translated as CASVVAPPFRTPF.